Sequencing of this T cell receptor (beta chain) was carried out in a study of vaccination and CD4 T cells after COVID-19. Study in general: Six males and four females, two Hispanic, made up the convalescents.

CDR1 and CDR2 from the germline V gene are SGHRS and YFSETQ. V gave up 5 bases and J gave up 4 bases; unmatched junction bases: 7. CDR3 size: 17 residues. Treatment in this sample: roughly nine-day PBMC culture with coronavirus spike peptide pools or control peptides (ViraFEST assay). Samples of CD4+ T cells were obtained from the unexposed donor before the COVID-19 pandemic (2011-2018). On this clonotype itself: Its antigen is not known.

Sequencing of DNA taken from cultured CD4+ T cells relied on the Oncomine TCR Beta short-read assay. The genomic DNA was obtained from cultured CD4+ T cells by extraction with the QIAamp micro DNA kit. TCRdb re-analysed the PCR reads in MiXCR, keeping a single row per CDR3 protein. Here the sample spans approximately 10,000 distinct CDR3 sequences, about 43% being singletons. Sequencing was performed on CD4+ T cells from blood, cultured in vitro. The TCR originated in a human donor in good health. The chain couples TRBV5-1 to TRBJ2-1; 15 bases are shared with TRBD2. The CDR3, as DNA: TGCGCCAGCAGACCCGGGACTAGCGGGGGGACTTACAATGAGCAGTTCTTC. Amino acid sequence: CASRPGTSGGTYNEQFF. Complete variable domain (other parts from reference TRBV5-1 and TRBJ2-1): KAGVTQTPRYLIKTRGQQVTLSCSPISGHRSVSWYQQTPGQGLQFLFEYFSETQRNKGNFPGRFSGRQFSNSRSEMNVSTLELGDSALYLCASRPGTSGGTYNEQFFGPGTRLTVL.